The 18 T cell receptor beta chains below all came from one sample that was sequenced in a study of blood T cell repertoires in COVID-19. Here immunoSEQ multiplex PCR was the method, and the copy in TCRdb shows in-frame clones only, minus some. Of 240,000 or so clones in the sample, about 81% were seen once. Sequences were obtained from peripheral blood. These TCRs come from a woman in her fifties or sixties with active or convalescent COVID-19.

The V call is TRBV25-1, the J call TRBJ2-5, with 7 bases that match TRBD2. CDR3 size: 14 residues. CDR1 and CDR2 from the germline V gene are MGHDK and SYGVNS. Trimming removed 3 bases from V and 2 bases from J; junction bases left unmatched: 3. Here the CDR3 DNA reads TGTGCCAGCAGTGAGGGGGGGAGACAAGAGACCCAGTACTTC. Translated, it gives CASSEGGRQETQYF.

The chain uses TRBV29-1 and TRBJ1-2; 7 nucleotides match TRBD1. V shed 6 bases, J shed 10 bases, and the junction held 5 bases outside the gene matches. Per germline, CDR1 SQVTM and CDR2 ANQGSEA. The CDR3 contains 10 residues. The DNA of the CDR3 is TGCAGCGTAGAGGGGGCGGACTACACCTTC. This sequence encodes CSVEGADYTF.

The V call is TRBV7-2, the J call TRBJ2-5; 12 bases match TRBD2. This CDR3 has 16 residues. The J segment lost 4 bases and the V segment lost 3 bases, leaving 6 bases of the junction unmatched. Germline CDR1 SGHTA, CDR2 FQGNSA. DNA of the CDR3: TGTGCCAGCAGCTTTCTAGCGGGGGGGCCGGGAGAGACCCAGTACTTC. Its translation is CASSFLAGGPGETQYF.

The chain joins TRBV11-3 to TRBJ2-3; 9 nucleotides line up with TRBD2. The CDR3 contains 16 residues. The ends lost 5 bases at V and 3 bases at J; junction bases unmatched: 9. CDR1 SGHNT and CDR2 YENEEA come from the germline V gene. CDR3 loop: CASSLGASGVTDTQYF. CDR3 nucleotide sequence: TGTGCCAGCAGCCTAGGGGCTAGCGGGGTGACAGATACGCAGTATTTT.

The J gene is TRBJ1-4, the V gene TRBV5-6; TRBD1 matches at 9 bases. This CDR3 contains 16 residues. Germline lookup yields CDR1 SGHDT and CDR2 YYEEEE. With V trimmed by 1 base and J by 8 bases, 9 bases remained unmatched. CDR3 residues: CASSLRGQGKGEKLFF. DNA for the CDR3: TGTGCCAGCAGCTTGAGAGGACAGGGGAAAGGAGAAAAACTGTTTTTT.

This chain connects TRBV7-9 to TRBJ2-5; D not certain. CDR1 is SEHNR, CDR2 FQNEAQ, per germline (reference sequence). V lost 7 bases and J 5 bases, leaving 8 bases between the germline ends. The CDR3 runs to 11 residues. Here the CDR3 DNA reads TGTGCCAGCACCCGGTTGGAGACCCAGTACTTC. Its protein is CASTRLETQYF.

The rearrangement links TRBV5-5 to TRBJ1-1; 9 nucleotides agree with TRBD1. The V and J ends lost 0 bases and 2 bases, in that order; junction bases with no gene match: 2. The V gene's germline CDR1 is SGHKS and CDR2 YYEKEE (reference sequence). The CDR3 is 15 residues long. This CDR3 reads CASSLGGQGNTEAFF. CDR3 nucleotide sequence: TGTGCCAGCAGCTTGGGGGGACAGGGCAACACTGAAGCTTTCTTT.

The chain joins TRBV4-3 to TRBJ2-1; 7 nucleotides align to TRBD2. With 1 base clipped from V and 7 bases from J, the junction kept 13 bases outside the gene matches. The length of the CDR3 is 17 residues. In germline, CDR1 is LGHNA, CDR2 YSLEER. The CDR3 bases are TGCGCCAGCAGCCAAGGGCTTGGACTAGATGTCGGGAATGAGCAGTTCTTC. This translates into CASSQGLGLDVGNEQFF.

The chain has TRBV7-9 and TRBJ2-1; 11 nucleotides agree with TRBD2. The CDR3 is 15 residues long. The V gene end was trimmed by 7 bases and the J gene end by 3 bases; junction bases not matched to a gene: 5. Per germline, CDR1 SEHNR and CDR2 FQNEAQ (reference sequence). The CDR3: CASTPSGGIYNEQFF. As DNA, the CDR3 is TGTGCCAGCACCCCTAGCGGGGGGATCTACAATGAGCAGTTCTTC. Filled out from reference TRBV7-9 and TRBJ2-1, the complete variable domain reads DTGVSQNPRHKITKRGQNVTFRCDPISEHNRLYWYRQTLGQGPEFLTYFQNEAQLEKSRLLSDRFSAERPKGSFSTLEIQRTEQGDSAMYLCASTPSGGIYNEQFFGPGTRLTVL.

This clone is a singleton in its sample. The genes are TRBV5-1 and TRBJ1-1; maybe TRBD1 (5 bases). The germline V gene encodes CDR1 SGHRS and CDR2 YFSETQ. V dropped 2 bases and J dropped 8 bases, with 10 bases sitting between them. CDR3 length equals 12 residues. The CDR3 sequence is CASSLRGFEAFF. The CDR3 region has the DNA TGCGCCAGCAGCTTACGGGGGTTCGAAGCTTTCTTT.

This sequence joins TRBV6-1 and TRBJ2-5; 12 nucleotides line up with TRBD2. Trimming removed 2 bases from V and 0 bases from J; junction bases left unmatched: 7. CDR3 length: 18 residues. CDR1 is MNHNS, CDR2 SASEGT, per germline. As DNA, the CDR3 is TGTGCCAGCAGTGAATACGGGCTAGCGGGGGGGGACCAAGAGACCCAGTACTTC. It encodes CASSEYGLAGGDQETQYF.

The chain combines TRBV10-3 with TRBJ2-7; weak D call: TRBD1 (6 bases). Germline CDR1 is ENHRY and CDR2 is SYGVKD. V was pared by 4 bases and J by 5 bases, with 9 bases between. The CDR3 runs to 12 residues. Here the CDR3 reads CAISGAGDEQYF. The DNA for the CDR3 is TGTGCCATCAGTGGGGCAGGGGACGAGCAGTACTTC.

This chain connects TRBV6-1 to TRBJ1-2, with D possibly TRBD1 on 5 matching bases. CDR1 and CDR2 from the germline V gene are MNHNS and SASEGT. V lost 3 bases and J lost 8, with 16 bases in between. The CDR3 length is 14 residues. The CDR3 here is CASSDPGWGGGYTF. In nucleotides, the CDR3 is TGTGCCAGCAGTGACCCCGGTTGGGGGGGAGGCTACACCTTC.

This clone was seen a few times. The V and J genes are TRBV6-5 and TRBJ1-4, with TRBD1 as a possible D gene (5 bases). V dropped 6 bases and J dropped 8 bases, with 13 bases sitting between them. CDR1 is MNHEY, CDR2 SVGAGI, per germline. The CDR3 covers 13 residues. The CDR3 DNA reads as TGTGCCAGCAGCCTGGGGCTCGGGGAAAAACTGTTTTTT. Translated: CASSLGLGEKLFF.

The gene calls are TRBV4-1 and TRBJ1-6; 7 nucleotides match TRBD1. Trimming took 3 bases from V and 2 from J; bases not matched to a gene: 4. The germline gives CDR1 MGHRA, CDR2 YSYEKL. The CDR3 sequence is 16 residues long. Here the CDR3 reads CASSHSTGTYNSPLHF. CDR3 nucleotide sequence: TGCGCCAGCAGCCATTCGACAGGGACCTATAATTCACCCCTCCACTTT.

This rearrangement joins TRBV19 to TRBJ1-2; 10 positions agree with TRBD1. The V gene's germline CDR1 is LNHDA and CDR2 SQIVND (reference sequence). Trimming cost V 7 bases and J 2 bases; bases outside gene matches: 4. The CDR3 has 14 amino acids. DNA of the CDR3: TGTGCCAGTACGGGGACAGGGGAAAACTATGGCTACACCTTC. Translated, it gives CASTGTGENYGYTF.

V gene TRBV7-9 combines with J gene TRBJ1-3, with TRBD1 identical over 8 bases. The CDR3 sequence is 14 residues long. Germline V lookup: CDR1 SEHNR, CDR2 FQNEAQ (reference sequence). With V trimmed by 6 bases and J by 0 bases, 1 base remained unmatched. CDR3 DNA sequence: TGTGCCAGCAGTGGGACAGGCTCTGGAAACACCATATATTTT. It specifies CASSGTGSGNTIYF.

The V gene is TRBV7-9, the J gene TRBJ2-5; 14 bases fit TRBD2. CDR1 and CDR2 from the germline V gene are SEHNR and FQNEAQ (reference sequence). V shed 5 bases and J 1 base; nucleotides not matched to a gene: 3. The CDR3 has 16 amino acids. CDR3 DNA: TGTGCCAGCAGCCCCGGACTAGCGGGGGGCCAAGAGACCCAGTACTTC. Translated, it gives CASSPGLAGGQETQYF.